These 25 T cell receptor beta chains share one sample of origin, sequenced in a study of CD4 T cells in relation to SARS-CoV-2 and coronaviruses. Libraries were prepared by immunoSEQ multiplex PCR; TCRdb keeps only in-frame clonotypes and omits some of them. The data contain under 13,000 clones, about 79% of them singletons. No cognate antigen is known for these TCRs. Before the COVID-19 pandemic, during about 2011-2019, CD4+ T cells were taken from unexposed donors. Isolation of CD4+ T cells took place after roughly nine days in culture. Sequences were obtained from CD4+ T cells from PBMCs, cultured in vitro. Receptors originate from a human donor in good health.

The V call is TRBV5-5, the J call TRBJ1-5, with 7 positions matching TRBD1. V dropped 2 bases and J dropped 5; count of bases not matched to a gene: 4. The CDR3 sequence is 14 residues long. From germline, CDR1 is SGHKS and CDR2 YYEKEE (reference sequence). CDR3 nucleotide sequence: TGTGCCAGCAGCTTCCGGACAGGAGATCAGCCCCAGCATTTT. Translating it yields CASSFRTGDQPQHF.

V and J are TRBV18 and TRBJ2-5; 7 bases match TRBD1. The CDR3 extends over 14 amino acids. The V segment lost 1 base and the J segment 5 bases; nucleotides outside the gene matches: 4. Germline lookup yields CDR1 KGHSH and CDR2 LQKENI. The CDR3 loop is CASSPQGAYETQYF. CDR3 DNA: TGTGCCAGCTCACCACAGGGGGCTTACGAGACCCAGTACTTC.

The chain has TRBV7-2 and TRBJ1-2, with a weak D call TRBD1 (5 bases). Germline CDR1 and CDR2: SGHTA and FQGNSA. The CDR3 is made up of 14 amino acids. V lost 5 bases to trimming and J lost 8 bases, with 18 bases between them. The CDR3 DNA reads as TGTGCCAGCAGCCCGCAGCAGGGCCAAGTCGGCTACACCTTC. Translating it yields CASSPQQGQVGYTF.

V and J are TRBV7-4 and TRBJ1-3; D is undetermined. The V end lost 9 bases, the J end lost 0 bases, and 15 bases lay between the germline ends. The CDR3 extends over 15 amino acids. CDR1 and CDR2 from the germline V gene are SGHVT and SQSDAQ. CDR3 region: CARGSWCGSGNTIYF. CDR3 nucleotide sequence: TGTGCCAGGGGATCTTGGTGCGGCTCTGGAAACACCATATATTTT.

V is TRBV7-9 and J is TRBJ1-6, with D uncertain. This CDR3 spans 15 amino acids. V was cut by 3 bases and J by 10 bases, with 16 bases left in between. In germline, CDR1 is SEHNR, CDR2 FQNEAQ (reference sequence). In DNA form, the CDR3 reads TGTGCCAGCAGCTTGTCTCGGTCGGGTGTCTCACCCCTCCACTTT. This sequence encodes CASSLSRSGVSPLHF.

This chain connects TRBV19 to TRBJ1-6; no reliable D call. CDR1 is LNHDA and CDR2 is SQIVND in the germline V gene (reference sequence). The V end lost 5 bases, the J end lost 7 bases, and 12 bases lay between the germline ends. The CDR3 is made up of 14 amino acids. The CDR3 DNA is TGTGCCAGTAGTCTACTCGGCGGAAATTCACCCCTCCACTTT. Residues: CASSLLGGNSPLHF.

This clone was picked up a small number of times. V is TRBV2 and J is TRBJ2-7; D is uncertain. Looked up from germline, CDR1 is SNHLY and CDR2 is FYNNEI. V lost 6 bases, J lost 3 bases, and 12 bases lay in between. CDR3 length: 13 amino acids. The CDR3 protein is CASRTDSSYEQYF. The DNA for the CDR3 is TGTGCCAGCAGAACCGATAGCAGCTACGAGCAGTACTTC. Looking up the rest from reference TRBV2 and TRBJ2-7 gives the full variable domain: EPEVTQTPSHQVTQMGQEVILRCVPISNHLYFYWYRQILGQKVEFLVSFYNNEISEKSEIFDDQFSVERPDGSNFTLKIRSTKLEDSAMYFCASRTDSSYEQYFGPGTRLTVT.

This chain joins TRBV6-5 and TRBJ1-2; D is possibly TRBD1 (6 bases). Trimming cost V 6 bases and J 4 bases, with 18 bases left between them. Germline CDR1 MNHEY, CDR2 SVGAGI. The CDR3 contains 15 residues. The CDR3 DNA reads TGTGCCAGCAGACGGAGCCAGGGGCCAGGCTATGGCTACACCTTC. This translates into CASRRSQGPGYGYTF.

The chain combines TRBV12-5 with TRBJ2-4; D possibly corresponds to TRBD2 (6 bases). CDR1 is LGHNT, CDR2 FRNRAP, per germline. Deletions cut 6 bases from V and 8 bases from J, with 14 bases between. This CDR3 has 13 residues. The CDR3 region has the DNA TGTGCTAGTGGCCGGGACTGGGGGGACATTCAGTACTTC. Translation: CASGRDWGDIQYF.

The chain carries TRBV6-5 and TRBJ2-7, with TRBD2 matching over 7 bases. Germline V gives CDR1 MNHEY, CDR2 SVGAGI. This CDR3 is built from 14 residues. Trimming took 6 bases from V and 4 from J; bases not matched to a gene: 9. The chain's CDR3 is CASSRAGVRYEQYF. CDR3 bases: TGTGCCAGCAGCCGGGCGGGGGTGCGATACGAGCAGTACTTC.

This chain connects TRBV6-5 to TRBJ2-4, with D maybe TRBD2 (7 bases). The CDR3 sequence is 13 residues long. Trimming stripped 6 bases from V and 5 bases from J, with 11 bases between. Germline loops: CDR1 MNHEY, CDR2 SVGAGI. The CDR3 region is CASRRGGQNIQYF. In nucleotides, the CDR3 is TGTGCCAGCAGAAGGGGGGGACAAAACATTCAGTACTTC.

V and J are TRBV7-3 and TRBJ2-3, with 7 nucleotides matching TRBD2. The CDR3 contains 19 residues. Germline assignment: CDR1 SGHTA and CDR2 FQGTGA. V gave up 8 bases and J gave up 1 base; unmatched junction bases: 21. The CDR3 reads CASFPEVAGASSGTDTQYF. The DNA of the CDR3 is TGTGCCAGCTTCCCCGAGGTTGCGGGAGCGAGTTCTGGCACAGATACGCAGTATTTT.

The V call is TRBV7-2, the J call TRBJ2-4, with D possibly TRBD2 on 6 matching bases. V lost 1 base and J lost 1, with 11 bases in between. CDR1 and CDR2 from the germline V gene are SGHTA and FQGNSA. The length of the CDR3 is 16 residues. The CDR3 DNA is TGTGCCAGCAGCTTAGTTTGGGGGGATGCCAAAAACATTCAGTACTTC. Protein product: CASSLVWGDAKNIQYF.

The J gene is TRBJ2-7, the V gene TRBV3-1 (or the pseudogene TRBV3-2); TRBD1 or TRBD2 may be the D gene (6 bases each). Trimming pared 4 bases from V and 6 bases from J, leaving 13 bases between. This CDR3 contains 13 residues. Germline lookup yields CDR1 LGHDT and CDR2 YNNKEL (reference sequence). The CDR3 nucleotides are TGTGCCAGCAGCCCTCGAGGGGGAGGCGAGCAGTACTTC. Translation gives CASSPRGGGEQYF.

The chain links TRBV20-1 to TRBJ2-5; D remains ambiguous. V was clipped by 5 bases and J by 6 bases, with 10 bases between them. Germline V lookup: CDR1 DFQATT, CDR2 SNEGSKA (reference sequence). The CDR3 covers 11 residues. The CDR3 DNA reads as TGCAGTGCTCACCTCGGCCAGACCCAGTACTTC. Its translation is CSAHLGQTQYF.

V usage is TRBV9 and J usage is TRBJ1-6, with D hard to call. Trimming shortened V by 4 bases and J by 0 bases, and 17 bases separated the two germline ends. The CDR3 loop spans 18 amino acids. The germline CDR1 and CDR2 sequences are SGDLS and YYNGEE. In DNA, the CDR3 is TGTGCCAGCAGCCACAACGGAGGGATTTCCTCCTATAATTCACCCCTCCACTTT. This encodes CASSHNGGISSYNSPLHF.

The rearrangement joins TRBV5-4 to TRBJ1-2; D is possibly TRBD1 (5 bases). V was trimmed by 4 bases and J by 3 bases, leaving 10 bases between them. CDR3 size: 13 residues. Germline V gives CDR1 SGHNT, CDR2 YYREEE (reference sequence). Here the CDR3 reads CASSRGGDYGYTF. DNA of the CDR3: TGTGCCAGCAGCCGGGGGGGGGACTATGGCTACACCTTC. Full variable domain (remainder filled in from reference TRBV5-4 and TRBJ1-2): ETGVTQSPTHLIKTRGQQVTLRCSSQSGHNTVSWYQQALGQGPQFIFQYYREEENGRGNFPPRFSGLQFPNYSSELNVNALELDDSALYLCASSRGGDYGYTFGSGTRLTVV.

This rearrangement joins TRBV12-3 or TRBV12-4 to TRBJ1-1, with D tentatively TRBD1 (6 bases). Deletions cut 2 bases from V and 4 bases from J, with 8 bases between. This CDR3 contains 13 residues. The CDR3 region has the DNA TGTGCCAGCAGTTTAACAGGGTTCACTGAAGCTTTCTTT. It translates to CASSLTGFTEAFF.

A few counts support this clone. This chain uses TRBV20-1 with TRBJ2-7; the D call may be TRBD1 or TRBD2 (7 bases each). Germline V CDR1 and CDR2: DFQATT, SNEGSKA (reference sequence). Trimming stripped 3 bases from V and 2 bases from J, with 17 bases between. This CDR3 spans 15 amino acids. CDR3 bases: TGCAGTGCTAGTGGGGGACAGCGGGGAGCCTACGAGCAGTACTTC. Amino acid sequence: CSASGGQRGAYEQYF.

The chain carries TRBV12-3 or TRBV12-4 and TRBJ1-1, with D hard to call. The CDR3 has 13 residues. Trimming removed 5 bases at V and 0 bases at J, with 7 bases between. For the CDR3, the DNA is TGTGCCAGCAGTCCGCTCATGAACACTGAAGCTTTCTTT. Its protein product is CASSPLMNTEAFF.

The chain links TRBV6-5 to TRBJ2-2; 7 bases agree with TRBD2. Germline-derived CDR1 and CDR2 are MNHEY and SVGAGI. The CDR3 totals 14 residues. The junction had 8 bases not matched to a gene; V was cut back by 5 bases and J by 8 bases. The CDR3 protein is CASSRTRVAGELFF. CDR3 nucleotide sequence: TGTGCCAGCAGTCGGACTAGAGTCGCAGGGGAGCTGTTTTTT.

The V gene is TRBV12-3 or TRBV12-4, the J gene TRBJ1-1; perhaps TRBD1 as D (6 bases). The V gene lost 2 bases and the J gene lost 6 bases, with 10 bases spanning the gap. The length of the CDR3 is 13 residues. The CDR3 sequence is CASSLSQGSEAFF. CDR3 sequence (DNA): TGTGCCAGCAGTTTATCACAGGGTTCTGAAGCTTTCTTT.

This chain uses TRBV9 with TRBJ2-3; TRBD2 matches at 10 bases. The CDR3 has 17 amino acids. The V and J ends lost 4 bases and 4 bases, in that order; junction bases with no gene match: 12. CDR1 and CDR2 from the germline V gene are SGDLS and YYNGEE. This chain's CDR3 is CASSPHLLAGDPDTQYF. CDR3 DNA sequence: TGTGCCAGCAGCCCCCACCTCCTAGCGGGAGATCCAGATACGCAGTATTTT.

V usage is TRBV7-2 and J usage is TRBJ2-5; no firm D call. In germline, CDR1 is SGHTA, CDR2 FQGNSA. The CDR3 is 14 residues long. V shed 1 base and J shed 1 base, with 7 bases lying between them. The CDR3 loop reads CASSLGGSQETQYF. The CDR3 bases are TGTGCCAGCAGCTTAGGGGGTAGCCAAGAGACCCAGTACTTC.

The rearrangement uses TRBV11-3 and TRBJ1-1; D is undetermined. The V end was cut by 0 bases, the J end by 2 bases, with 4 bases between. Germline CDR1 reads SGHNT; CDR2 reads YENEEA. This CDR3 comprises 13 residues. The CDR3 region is CASSLEINTEAFF. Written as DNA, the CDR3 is TGTGCCAGCAGCTTAGAGATCAACACTGAAGCTTTCTTT.